Sequencing of this T cell receptor beta chain was carried out in a study of response to subunit inactivated influenza vaccine (dated by TCRdb to the late 2010s). At the level of the whole study: To follow how T cells responded to a trivalent subunit inactivated influenza vaccine, the researchers relied on deep quantitative profiling of the T cell receptor repertoire.

The research as a whole found: According to the authors, only a limited number of new T cells may be recruited by each seasonal influenza vaccination.

Trimming at the junction amounts to 2 bases on V and 4 bases on J, and the germline ends lie 9 bases apart. From the cysteine through the phenylalanine, the CDR3 covers 14 amino acids. Just the 42-base CDR3 DNA is kept, in frame starting at base 1. Via the germline V gene, CDR1 is SNHLY and CDR2 FYNNEI. The library was prepared using RT-PCR. The sequencer was an Illumina HiSeq 2500. TCRdb reworked the public reads: Q25 trimming with fastp, MiXCR clone assembly, productive beta chains retained. Here each entry gathers all rows of one CDR3 protein and keeps the most common genes and DNA. This sample has over 650,000 distinct CDR3 sequences in its table, and 18% of those were observed once. 11% of the sample goes to the ten largest clones. On this clonotype: Its antigen specificity is not known. No per-base quality is available; no much larger clone lies one base away.

The sequenced sample was PBMCs from blood, obtained around 5 days after vaccination. The chain was built from TRBV2 and TRBJ2-1; too little of a D gene remains to name it. The TCR sequence derives from a man aged 45-65 years who received an inactivated influenza vaccine. Donor details come from another sample of the same person, matched by shared clones. The CDR3 region: CASSEWQEYNEQFF. The nucleotide sequence is given as TGTGCCAGCAGTGAATGGCAGGAGTACAATGAGCAGTTCTTC. Beyond the CDR3, the reference TRBV2 and TRBJ2-1 genes provide the residues; the full variable domain reads: EPEVTQTPSHQVTQMGQEVILRCVPISNHLYFYWYRQILGQKVEFLVSFYNNEISEKSEIFDDQFSVERPDGSNFTLKIRSTKLEDSAMYFCASSEWQEYNEQFFGPGTRLTVL.